This entry lists 14 T cell receptor beta chains sequenced from one sample in a study of blood T cell repertoires in COVID-19. Method: immunoSEQ multiplex PCR; TCRdb's copy keeps in-frame clones and lacks some. The sample carries about 160,000 clones, around 84% recorded once. Sequencing was performed on peripheral blood. Receptor source: a man aged 70 or older with acute or convalescent COVID-19.

The V and J genes are TRBV2 and TRBJ1-6, with TRBD1 matching over 9 bases. The CDR3 runs to 14 residues. V lost 6 bases and J lost 7; bases outside the gene matches: 4. Germline V gene sequence: CDR1 SNHLY, CDR2 FYNNEI. Written as DNA, the CDR3 is TGTGCCAGCAGCGGAGGACAGGGGAATTCACCCCTCCACTTT. Translating it yields CASSGGQGNSPLHF.

This clone was detected a few times. CDR3 loop: CASSSGGQGVETQYF. CDR3 coding DNA: TGTGCCAGCAGTTCTGGGGGACAGGGGGTCGAGACCCAGTACTTC. The V call is TRBV27, the J call TRBJ2-5; 11 bases match TRBD1. The CDR3 is 15 amino acids. The ends lost 4 bases at V and 5 bases at J; junction bases unmatched: 6. Germline V gene sequence: CDR1 MNHEY, CDR2 SMNVEV (reference sequence).

The gene calls are TRBV10-3 and TRBJ2-7; 12 bases match TRBD1. With V trimmed by 2 bases and J by 4 bases, 6 bases remained unmatched. The CDR3 is 16 residues long. The germline gives CDR1 ENHRY, CDR2 SYGVKD. CDR3 sequence reads: CAISEVPGQGAYEQYF. The CDR3 DNA follows: TGTGCCATCAGTGAGGTCCCGGGACAGGGGGCTTACGAGCAGTACTTC.

This chain connects TRBV5-1 to TRBJ2-6; D is undetermined. V was pared by 0 bases and J by 0 bases, with 7 bases between. The CDR3 sequence is 16 residues long. The germline gives CDR1 SGHRS, CDR2 YFSETQ. The CDR3: CASSLESGSGANVLTF. CDR3 DNA: TGCGCCAGCAGCTTGGAATCGGGCTCTGGGGCCAACGTCCTGACTTTC.

The chain recombines TRBV5-8 with TRBJ2-7, with D tentatively TRBD1 (5 bases). CDR1 and CDR2 (germline): SGHTS, YDEGEE. CDR3 length: 11 amino acids. V lost 4 bases, J lost 6 bases, and 8 bases lay in between. DNA for the CDR3: TGTGCCAGCAGCACAACAGGCGAGCAGTACTTC. Its protein product is CASSTTGEQYF.

V gene TRBV2 combines with J gene TRBJ2-1, with D possibly TRBD2 on 5 matching bases. The length of the CDR3 is 13 residues. CDR1 SNHLY and CDR2 FYNNEI come from the germline V gene. The V gene lost 6 bases and the J gene lost 5 bases, with 11 bases spanning the gap. As DNA, the CDR3 is TGTGCCAGCAGGGTTGACTACAACAATGAGCAGTTCTTC. This encodes CASRVDYNNEQFF.

The genes are TRBV28 and TRBJ2-1, with D possibly being TRBD2 (6 bases). The germline gives CDR1 MDHEN, CDR2 SYDVKM. CDR3 length equals 14 residues. V was shortened by 1 base and J by 9 bases, with 13 bases between the two germline ends. CDR3 sequence reads: CASSLSVGGFEQFF. DNA of the CDR3: TGTGCCAGCAGTTTATCCGTGGGGGGATTTGAGCAGTTCTTC.

The CDR3 region has the DNA TGTGCCAGCAGCGGGGGACAGGTGGGTTACGATGAGCAGTTCTTC. This gives the protein CASSGGQVGYDEQFF. The chain couples TRBV9 to TRBJ2-1; 8 bases fit TRBD1. The ends lost 3 bases at V and 8 bases at J; junction bases unmatched: 10. Germline lookup yields CDR1 SGDLS and CDR2 YYNGEE. The CDR3 contains 15 residues.

This chain joins TRBV27 and TRBJ1-2; 7 positions agree with TRBD1. V dropped 6 bases and J dropped 4; count of bases not matched to a gene: 5. This CDR3 is 13 amino acids long. CDR1 is MNHEY and CDR2 is SMNVEV in the germline V gene (reference sequence). The CDR3, as DNA: TGTGCCAGCAGCTTGACAGGGAGCTATGGCTACACCTTC. Its protein product is CASSLTGSYGYTF.

This rearrangement joins TRBV28 to TRBJ1-1; TRBD1 aligns across 11 bases. Unmatched junction bases numbered 20, after V lost 10 bases and J lost 10 bases. In germline, CDR1 is MDHEN, CDR2 SYDVKM. This CDR3 spans 16 amino acids. The CDR3 sequence: CATKLAPGQGEWGAFF. The CDR3 region has the DNA TGTGCCACCAAGTTAGCGCCGGGACAGGGGGAGTGGGGAGCTTTCTTT.

This chain joins TRBV2 and TRBJ1-5; 8 bases fit TRBD1. This CDR3 has 14 amino acids. Per the germline V gene, CDR1 is SNHLY and CDR2 is FYNNEI. With V trimmed by 5 bases and J by 5 bases, 5 bases remained unmatched. This CDR3 is CASSLDRGDQPQHF. DNA of the CDR3: TGTGCCAGCAGTCTCGACAGGGGAGATCAGCCCCAGCATTTT.

The genes are TRBV7-9 and TRBJ1-1, with 8 bases matching TRBD1. The CDR3 length is 14 residues. V dropped 4 bases and J dropped 2; count of bases not matched to a gene: 3. Germline lookup yields CDR1 SEHNR and CDR2 FQNEAQ (reference sequence). CDR3 nucleotides: TGTGCCAGCAGCTCGGGACAGGTCAACACTGAAGCTTTCTTT. It translates to CASSSGQVNTEAFF.

This clone was observed a handful of times. V and J are TRBV3-1 (or the pseudogene TRBV3-2) and TRBJ1-1; D ambiguous. The germline CDR1 and CDR2 sequences are LGHDT and YNNKEL (reference sequence). The CDR3 covers 13 residues. Trimming left V 1 base short and J 6 bases short, with 9 bases between. CDR3 sequence: CASSQAPKPEAFF. The CDR3 nucleotides are TGTGCCAGCAGCCAAGCGCCTAAACCTGAAGCTTTCTTT.

The rearrangement joins TRBV5-1 to TRBJ1-2; 7 positions match TRBD1. This CDR3 is built from 16 residues. V gave up 0 bases and J gave up 1 base; unmatched junction bases: 6. Germline CDR1 reads SGHRS; CDR2 reads YFSETQ. As DNA, the CDR3 is TGCGCCAGCAGCTTGGTTGGGACAGACCTTAACTATGGCTACACCTTC. It is translated as CASSLVGTDLNYGYTF.